What follows are 31 T cell receptor beta chains derived from one specimen sequenced in a study of CD8+ T cells in alopecia areata. Extracted RNA was reverse transcribed, and the resulting cDNA served as sequencing template. The assay was immunoSEQ multiplex PCR, and TCRdb's table has in-frame clones only and misses some. This sample has about 210,000 clones; roughly 64% occur once, and the top ten carry 4% to 5%. Treatment described: oral pan-JAK inhibitor, 5-10 mg twice daily. The source was CD4+ T cells sorted from blood, collected at week 4, from a patient treated with tofacitinib. The receptors stem from a human donor with alopecia areata.

This clone was recorded only once. The chain has TRBV25-1 and TRBJ2-5; 9 positions match TRBD2. V shed 6 bases, J shed 5 bases, and the junction held 10 bases outside the gene matches. The CDR3 is 15 residues long. The V gene's germline CDR1 is MGHDK and CDR2 SYGVNS. DNA of the CDR3: TGTGCCAGCAGCGGCGGGGGGGCGTTTGAGGAGACCCAGTACTTC. This codes for CASSGGGAFEETQYF.

This sequence joins TRBV27 and TRBJ2-3; D unclear. The germline V and J ends were trimmed by 6 bases and 0 bases, with 13 bases remaining between them. CDR3 length: 15 residues. Germline V gives CDR1 MNHEY, CDR2 SMNVEV (reference sequence). In DNA, the CDR3 is TGTGCCAGCAGCCTAGTCCAGCTAAGCACAGATACGCAGTATTTT. This sequence encodes CASSLVQLSTDTQYF.

Only a few counts were recorded for this clone. The rearrangement joins TRBV9 to TRBJ2-3, with 9 bases identical to TRBD2. CDR3 size: 20 residues. V was clipped by 0 bases and J by 3 bases; unmatched bases: 17. CDR1 and CDR2 (germline): SGDLS, YYNGEE. The CDR3 bases are TGTGCCAGCAGCGTAGGGCGAGCGGGGGGCCGGGGTTTGAGTACAGATACGCAGTATTTT. Amino acids: CASSVGRAGGRGLSTDTQYF. Full variable domain (outside the CDR3, taken from reference TRBV9 and TRBJ2-3): DSGVTQTPKHLITATGQRVTLRCSPRSGDLSVYWYQQSLDQGLQFLIQYYNGEERAKGNILERFSAQQFPDLHSELNLSSLELGDSALYFCASSVGRAGGRGLSTDTQYFGPGTRLTVL.

The sample holds a few counts of this clone. The genes are TRBV19 and TRBJ2-1, with D perhaps assigned TRBD1 or TRBD2 (6 bases each). Germline V gives CDR1 LNHDA, CDR2 SQIVND (reference sequence). V dropped 5 bases and J dropped 5 bases, with 16 bases sitting between them. This CDR3 is 15 amino acids long. The CDR3 nucleotides read TGTGCCAGTAGTTTAGGGGGGACTCGGGACAATGAGCAGTTCTTC. Protein sequence: CASSLGGTRDNEQFF.

The rearrangement links TRBV14 to TRBJ2-2; D is undetermined. The CDR3 has 17 amino acids. Trimming cost V 0 bases and J 1 base, with 12 bases left between them. Germline V gene lookup returns CDR1 SGHDN and CDR2 FVKESK. As DNA, the CDR3 is TGTGCCAGCAGCCAAGATTTTGGGTCGGGGAACACCGGGGAGCTGTTTTTT. As protein: CASSQDFGSGNTGELFF.

A remark on this clone: Different DNA sequences within this sample yield the same CDR3. The DNA for the CDR3 is TGTGCCAGCAGCTCCTCACTGGAGACCCAGTACTTC. Encoded protein: CASSSSLETQYF. The chain couples TRBV7-2 to TRBJ2-5; D ambiguous. This CDR3 has 12 residues. V was clipped by 4 bases and J by 5 bases, with 8 bases between them. CDR1 is SGHTA, CDR2 FQGNSA, per germline. The whole variable domain, filled in from reference TRBV7-2 and TRBJ2-5, reads GAGVSQSPSNKVTEKGKDVELRCDPISGHTALYWYRQSLGQGLEFLIYFQGNSAPDKSGLPSDRFSAERTGGSVSTLTIQRTQQEDSAVYLCASSSSLETQYFGPGTRLLVL.

This clone was observed a few times. The chain has TRBV29-1 and TRBJ2-7, with TRBD2 matching over 8 bases. The CDR3 length is 12 residues. V trimming: 2 bases; J trimming: 7 bases; junction bases outside the gene matches: 4. CDR1 is SQVTM and CDR2 is ANQGSEA in the germline V gene. The CDR3 DNA sequence: TGCAGCGTTGAACCAACGGGAGGGGAGCAGTACTTC. The encoded protein is CSVEPTGGEQYF.

This chain joins TRBV4-1 and TRBJ1-1; possibly TRBD1 for D (5 bases). This CDR3 region has 14 residues. V was trimmed by 1 base and J by 8 bases, leaving 14 bases between them. Germline CDR1 and CDR2: MGHRA and YSYEKL. The CDR3 spells CASSQGSGRREAFF. The CDR3 DNA follows: TGCGCCAGCAGCCAAGGGTCGGGACGGAGGGAAGCTTTCTTT.

This sequence joins TRBV27 and TRBJ2-3; D gene ambiguous. V dropped 2 bases and J dropped 1 base, with 13 bases sitting between them. The CDR3 has 16 amino acids. Germline V gene data show CDR1 as MNHEY and CDR2 as SMNVEV (reference sequence). CDR3 sequence: CASSLLGASGTDTQYF. The CDR3 DNA reads as TGTGCCAGCAGTTTACTTGGCGCTTCAGGCACAGATACGCAGTATTTT.

This clone was counted between two and nine times. The chain uses TRBV2 and TRBJ1-5; D may be TRBD1 (5 bases). Germline-derived CDR1 and CDR2 are SNHLY and FYNNEI. The CDR3 loop spans 13 amino acids. V dropped 6 bases and J dropped 7 bases, with 13 bases sitting between them. The CDR3 DNA is TGTGCCAGCAGCGGGACGGGGCTACAGCCCCAGCATTTT. Translating it yields CASSGTGLQPQHF.

The V call is TRBV4-1, the J call TRBJ2-4; 9 nucleotides align to TRBD2. CDR1 MGHRA and CDR2 YSYEKL come from the germline V gene. The CDR3 has 17 residues. Germline trimming cut 0 bases from V and 6 bases from J; bases unmatched to any gene: 9. This CDR3 is CASSQDVSGGLGNIQYF. The CDR3 DNA follows: TGCGCCAGCAGCCAAGACGTGAGCGGGGGGCTGGGAAACATTCAGTACTTC.

This clone was seen more than once but under ten times. V and J are TRBV2 and TRBJ2-2; the match to TRBD1 covers 11 bases. Germline V gives CDR1 SNHLY, CDR2 FYNNEI. The CDR3 has 15 amino acids. With 6 bases clipped from V and 5 bases from J, the junction kept 5 bases outside the gene matches. This CDR3 is CASRGTGGVTGELFF. The CDR3 DNA follows: TGTGCCAGCAGAGGGACAGGGGGAGTAACCGGGGAGCTGTTTTTT.

CDR3 nucleotide sequence: TGTGCCAGCAGCCGTACAGGGGCTTTGTATTTT. Amino acid sequence: CASSRTGALYF. This rearrangement joins TRBV11-2 to TRBJ1-3, with TRBD1 identical over 7 bases. The germline gives CDR1 SGHAT, CDR2 FQNNGV. The ends lost 5 bases at V and 16 bases at J; junction bases unmatched: 8. CDR3 length: 11 residues.

V and J are TRBV2 and TRBJ1-6, with D perhaps TRBD1 (6 bases). This CDR3 has 13 residues. V lost 6 bases and J 10 bases, leaving 13 bases between the germline ends. Per the germline V gene, CDR1 is SNHLY and CDR2 is FYNNEI. The CDR3 DNA is TGTGCCAGCAGCTCATCAGGGGACTCACCCCTCCACTTT. It specifies CASSSSGDSPLHF.

The chain has TRBV18 and TRBJ2-2; 9 bases line up with TRBD1. J lost 6 bases, V lost 3 bases, and 8 bases had no gene match. The CDR3 contains 16 residues. Looked up from germline, CDR1 is KGHSH and CDR2 is LQKENI. The CDR3, as DNA: TGTGCCAGCTCACCCACCGGGACAGGGAGCGCCGGGGAGCTGTTTTTT. Translating gives CASSPTGTGSAGELFF.

The chain links TRBV4-3 to TRBJ2-1; D not certain. V was cut by 3 bases and J by 9 bases, with 12 bases left in between. This CDR3 is built from 13 residues. Germline V gives CDR1 LGHNA, CDR2 YSLEER. The CDR3 sequence is CASSQIGTGEQFF. CDR3 in DNA: TGCGCCAGCAGCCAGATAGGCACGGGTGAGCAGTTCTTC.

This chain uses TRBV30 with TRBJ2-5; D uncertain. V lost 4 bases to trimming and J lost 1 base, with 7 bases between them. The CDR3 has 12 amino acids. Germline CDR1 and CDR2: GTSNPN and SVGIG (reference sequence). CDR3 region: CAWTRVQETQYF. DNA for the CDR3: TGTGCCTGGACGAGAGTCCAAGAGACCCAGTACTTC.

V gene TRBV5-1 combines with J gene TRBJ2-1, with 9 bases matching TRBD1. V shed 6 bases, J shed 6 bases, and the junction held 10 bases outside the gene matches. This CDR3 spans 15 amino acids. Germline assignment: CDR1 SGHRS and CDR2 YFSETQ. In DNA form, the CDR3 reads TGCGCCAGCACTCGCACCGGGACAGGGAGCAATGAGCAGTTCTTC. Encoded protein: CASTRTGTGSNEQFF. The variable domain in full, with the rest retrieved from reference TRBV5-1 and TRBJ2-1, is KAGVTQTPRYLIKTRGQQVTLSCSPISGHRSVSWYQQTPGQGLQFLFEYFSETQRNKGNFPGRFSGRQFSNSRSEMNVSTLELGDSALYLCASTRTGTGSNEQFFGPGTRLTVL.

This chain connects TRBV6-5 to TRBJ1-2, with D perhaps TRBD1 (5 bases). Per the germline V gene, CDR1 is MNHEY and CDR2 is SVGAGI. The CDR3 is made up of 15 amino acids. The V and J ends lost 5 bases and 4 bases respectively, with 17 bases between them. This chain's CDR3 is CASSTLGRGGYGYTF. The CDR3 DNA reads as TGTGCCAGCAGTACTCTGGGGCGGGGAGGCTATGGCTACACCTTC.

The chain recombines TRBV19 with TRBJ2-5; a weak D match, TRBD2 (6 bases). The CDR3 totals 14 residues. Germline V CDR1 and CDR2: LNHDA, SQIVND (reference sequence). Trimming cost V 3 bases and J 5 bases, with 13 bases left between them. The CDR3 DNA sequence: TGTGCCAGTAGTATTGGAGGGAGTTGGGAGACCCAGTACTTC. It specifies CASSIGGSWETQYF.

This clone was seen once. The chain joins TRBV9 to TRBJ2-3; the D gene is possibly TRBD2 (5 bases). CDR3 length: 15 residues. Germline loops: CDR1 SGDLS, CDR2 YYNGEE. V dropped 0 bases and J dropped 0 bases, with 8 bases sitting between them. The CDR3 loop reads CASSVGGISTDTQYF. The CDR3 bases are TGTGCCAGCAGCGTAGGAGGGATTAGCACAGATACGCAGTATTTT.

There are a few counts of this clone. V usage is TRBV5-1 and J usage is TRBJ2-3, with D tentatively TRBD2 (6 bases). This CDR3 is built from 14 residues. Trimming removed 3 bases from V and 8 bases from J, with 16 bases in between. From germline, CDR1 is SGHRS and CDR2 YFSETQ. CDR3 sequence (DNA): TGCGCCAGCAGCTCCGCATCAACTAGCTTTACGCAGTATTTT. Amino acids: CASSSASTSFTQYF.

In this sample, this clone turned up a few times. V gene TRBV29-1 combines with J gene TRBJ2-5; TRBD2 aligns across 10 bases. Germline V gives CDR1 SQVTM, CDR2 ANQGSEA. Trimming at V came to 4 bases and at J to 2 bases, leaving 4 bases not matched to a gene. The CDR3 length is 14 residues. As DNA, the CDR3 is TGCAGCGTTGGGGCTAGCGGGGGTCAAGAGACCCAGTACTTC. Translated: CSVGASGGQETQYF. The full variable domain, in which reference TRBV29-1 and TRBJ2-5 provide the parts outside the CDR3, is SAVISQKPSRDICQRGTSLTIQCQVDSQVTMMFWYRQQPGQSLTLIATANQGSEATYESGFVIDKFPISRPNLTFSTLTVSNMSPEDSSIYLCSVGASGGQETQYFGPGTRLLVL.

There are a few counts of this clone. This rearrangement joins TRBV10-2 to TRBJ2-3, with 9 bases aligning to TRBD2. Germline V gene sequence: CDR1 WSHSY, CDR2 SAAADI. This CDR3 has 18 residues. V was pared by 7 bases and J by 0 bases, with 14 bases of the junction left unmatched. The CDR3: CASIEAGGRIRSTDTQYF. The CDR3 DNA reads TGCGCCAGCATCGAAGCGGGGGGTCGCATAAGGAGCACAGATACGCAGTATTTT.

This clone appeared a few times. The chain links TRBV29-1 to TRBJ2-2; no firm D call. The CDR3 totals 11 residues. With 2 bases removed from V and 6 bases from J, the gap between germline ends came to 4 bases. Germline loops: CDR1 SQVTM, CDR2 ANQGSEA. CDR3 loop: CSVEYAGELFF. The CDR3 nucleotides read TGCAGCGTTGAATATGCCGGGGAGCTGTTTTTT.

V and J are TRBV5-1 and TRBJ2-3; no reliable D call. The CDR3 consists of 15 residues. The germline CDR1 and CDR2 sequences are SGHRS and YFSETQ. Trimming stripped 0 bases from V and 5 bases from J, with 13 bases between. CDR3 nucleotides: TGCGCCAGCAGCTTGGCCGCATCAGCCGGAGATACGCAGTATTTT. This sequence encodes CASSLAASAGDTQYF.

V gene TRBV7-2 combines with J gene TRBJ2-1, with 11 positions matching TRBD1. Unmatched junction bases numbered 11, after V lost 5 bases and J lost 8 bases. Germline CDR1 reads SGHTA; CDR2 reads FQGNSA. This CDR3 has 16 residues. The CDR3 loop is CASSILRTGGRDEQFF. The CDR3 bases are TGTGCCAGCAGCATCTTACGGACAGGGGGCAGGGATGAGCAGTTCTTC.

This clone was seen more than once but under ten times. The chain recombines TRBV7-2 with TRBJ1-6; D is possibly TRBD1 (6 bases). From germline, CDR1 is SGHTA and CDR2 FQGNSA. Trimming cost V 3 bases and J 8 bases, with 17 bases left between them. The CDR3 length is 16 residues. The CDR3 loop is CASSLFRGSPDSPLHF. The CDR3 DNA follows: TGTGCCAGCAGCTTGTTCAGGGGAAGCCCCGATTCACCCCTCCACTTT.

This clone was picked up a small number of times. V is TRBV5-1 and J is TRBJ2-7, with 9 nucleotides matching TRBD1. Trimming removed 3 bases from V and 6 bases from J; junction bases left unmatched: 1. CDR1 SGHRS and CDR2 YFSETQ come from the germline V gene. The CDR3 consists of 12 residues. The DNA for the CDR3 is TGCGCCAGCAGCTCGACAGGGGGCGAGCAGTACTTC. It codes for CASSSTGGEQYF.

This clone was counted only a few times. CDR3 DNA sequence: TGTGCCAGCAGCCAAACAGAGAACACTGAAGCTTTCTTT. Protein: CASSQTENTEAFF. This chain links TRBV5-5 with TRBJ1-1; the D is unclear. The germline V gene encodes CDR1 SGHKS and CDR2 YYEKEE (reference sequence). CDR3 length equals 13 residues. V gave up 4 bases and J gave up 1 base, with 8 bases separating them.

This clone has only a few counts. This chain uses TRBV4-3 with TRBJ1-2; maybe TRBD1 (5 bases). CDR1 is LGHNA, CDR2 YSLEER, per germline. The ends were cut back, 4 bases at V and 0 bases at J, with 18 bases in the middle. The length of the CDR3 is 17 residues. The CDR3 DNA sequence: TGCGCCAGCAGCCCTCAAGTGGGACCCCAAACTAACTATGGCTACACCTTC. Protein: CASSPQVGPQTNYGYTF.